What follows are 13 T cell receptor beta chains derived from one specimen sequenced in a study of shared clonotypes between healthy human individuals. Produced via immunoSEQ multiplex PCR; TCRdb's table is partial and in-frame only. The repertoire holds 2,100,000 or so clones, with approximately 96% as singletons. The specimen sequenced was naive CD4+ T cells sorted from blood. Regarding subset: CD45RA+ positively selected. The receptors shown here come from a man between 18 and 35 years old in good health.

V and J are TRBV6-5 and TRBJ1-4, with D unresolved. The V gene lost 4 bases and the J gene lost 7 bases, with 10 bases spanning the gap. Germline-derived CDR1 and CDR2 are MNHEY and SVGAGI. The CDR3 sequence is 13 residues long. CDR3: CASSSAGSEKLFF. The CDR3 DNA is TGTGCCAGCAGTTCCGCGGGGAGTGAAAAACTGTTTTTT.

The chain employs TRBV7-9 and TRBJ2-7; D is perhaps TRBD2 (5 bases). Trimming stripped 5 bases from V and 6 bases from J, with 20 bases between. From germline, CDR1 is SEHNR and CDR2 FQNEAQ (reference sequence). The CDR3 runs to 15 residues. The CDR3 DNA follows: TGTGCCAGCAGCCCTGAGGGCCTACCTAACTCCGAGCAGTACTTC. Translating it yields CASSPEGLPNSEQYF.

This rearrangement joins TRBV11-3 to TRBJ2-3; TRBD1 aligns across 7 bases. Germline CDR1 and CDR2: SGHNT and YENEEA. The CDR3 loop spans 15 amino acids. V lost 5 bases and J lost 3; bases outside the gene matches: 8. The CDR3 is CASSVEAGGTDTQYF. The CDR3 DNA follows: TGTGCCAGCAGCGTGGAGGCAGGGGGTACAGATACGCAGTATTTT.

J is TRBJ1-5 and V is TRBV30, with 12 bases matching TRBD1. Per the germline V gene, CDR1 is GTSNPN and CDR2 is SVGIG (reference sequence). J was trimmed by 3 bases and V by 5 bases; bases with no gene match: 2. CDR3 size: 14 residues. The CDR3 loop is CAWGTGGFNQPQHF. CDR3 nucleotide sequence: TGTGCCTGGGGGACAGGGGGCTTCAATCAGCCCCAGCATTTT.

The chain employs TRBV7-9 and TRBJ1-2; 11 nucleotides agree with TRBD1. Germline trimming cut 5 bases from V and 4 bases from J; bases unmatched to any gene: 9. This CDR3 is 16 amino acids long. Germline values: CDR1 SEHNR, CDR2 FQNEAQ (reference sequence). CDR3 coding DNA: TGTGCCAGCAGCCTGGACAGGGGGCTTATACGCTATGGCTACACCTTC. Protein product: CASSLDRGLIRYGYTF.

V and J are TRBV30 and TRBJ1-6, with D tentatively TRBD1 (5 bases). CDR3 size: 15 residues. The germline V gene has CDR1 GTSNPN and CDR2 SVGIG (reference sequence). V lost 0 bases and J 7 bases, leaving 13 bases between the germline ends. In DNA form, the CDR3 reads TGTGCCTGGAGTGTACGTAGGGGCCGGAATTCACCCCTCCACTTT. Its translation is CAWSVRRGRNSPLHF.

The J gene is TRBJ2-3, the V gene TRBV19; 11 nucleotides align to TRBD2. This CDR3 has 19 amino acids. Losses at the gene ends were 1 base for V and 1 base for J; bases not matched to a gene: 10. Germline CDR1 is LNHDA and CDR2 is SQIVND (reference sequence). The CDR3 loop reads CASSIGLAGGWLGTDTQYF. The CDR3 region has the DNA TGTGCCAGTAGTATAGGGCTAGCGGGGGGATGGTTGGGCACAGATACGCAGTATTTT.

CDR3: CASSLQPGTGKTGELFF. The CDR3, as DNA: TGCGCCAGCAGCTTGCAACCCGGGACAGGGAAAACCGGGGAGCTGTTTTTT. The V call is TRBV5-1, the J call TRBJ2-2, with 9 positions matching TRBD1. V shed 1 base, J shed 5 bases, and the junction held 9 bases outside the gene matches. This CDR3 contains 17 residues. Germline-derived CDR1 and CDR2 are SGHRS and YFSETQ.

This clone was counted once. The chain employs TRBV30 and TRBJ2-3, with 8 positions matching TRBD1. This CDR3 has 16 residues. The ends lost 3 bases at V and 3 bases at J; junction bases unmatched: 11. Germline loops: CDR1 GTSNPN, CDR2 SVGIG (reference sequence). CDR3 sequence (DNA): TGTGCCTGGAGACCGCCGGACAGGGTAATAACAGATACGCAGTATTTT. Translating gives CAWRPPDRVITDTQYF. The variable domain in full, completed from reference TRBV30 and TRBJ2-3, reads SQTIHQWPATLVQPVGSPLSLECTVEGTSNPNLYWYRQAAGRGLQLLFYSVGIGQISSEVPQNLSASRPQDRQFILSSKKLLLSDSGFYLCAWRPPDRVITDTQYFGPGTRLTVL.

V and J are TRBV2 and TRBJ2-7; D perhaps matches TRBD2 (6 bases). V dropped 8 bases and J dropped 3 bases, with 11 bases sitting between them. The CDR3 covers 12 residues. The germline V gene has CDR1 SNHLY and CDR2 FYNNEI. The DNA of the CDR3 is TGTGCCAGCGCTCTAGCGCTCTACGAGCAGTACTTC. This gives the protein CASALALYEQYF.

The chain recombines TRBV30 with TRBJ2-7; D unresolved. The CDR3 is 12 amino acids. V was clipped by 4 bases and J by 6 bases, with 13 bases between them. Germline CDR1 is GTSNPN and CDR2 is SVGIG (reference sequence). This chain's CDR3 is CAWTIGYSEQYF. The CDR3 coding sequence is TGTGCCTGGACGATAGGGTACTCCGAGCAGTACTTC.

CDR3 nucleotides: TGTGCCAGCAGTTATACTTCAGGGGAGGCGAGGGAGCAGTACTTC. Encoded protein: CASSYTSGEAREQYF. This chain uses TRBV6-5 with TRBJ2-7, with D perhaps matching TRBD1 or TRBD2 (6 bases each). Trimming left V 3 bases short and J 7 bases short, with 19 bases between. CDR1 is MNHEY and CDR2 is SVGAGI in the germline V gene. The CDR3 is 15 amino acids.

The chain combines TRBV6-1 with TRBJ1-2, with D perhaps matching TRBD1 (6 bases). The CDR3 runs 15 residues. The germline CDR1 and CDR2 sequences are MNHNS and SASEGT. Trimming removed 6 bases from V and 4 bases from J, with 18 bases in between. The CDR3 DNA follows: TGTGCCAGCAGCCGGAACACAGGGATTAGCTATGGCTACACCTTC. Translating gives CASSRNTGISYGYTF.